This entry lists 9 T cell receptor beta chains sequenced from one sample in a study of cytomegalovirus exposure and HLA in healthy donors. The PCR had 60 Vbeta and 13 Jbeta primers. Measured with immunoSEQ multiplex PCR; TCRdb has only the in-frame clones, and not every one. The sample shows approximately 210,000 clones, about 76% of them seen only once. Input material: PBMCs. These receptors all stem from a male donor in good health and CMV-seropositive.

Only a few counts were recorded for this clone. The chain has TRBV27 and TRBJ1-3; D call uncertain. Trimming stripped 6 bases from V and 4 bases from J, with 19 bases between. Germline V gene data show CDR1 as MNHEY and CDR2 as SMNVEV (reference sequence). This CDR3 spans 16 amino acids. This chain's CDR3 is CASSKRGIGLGNTIYF. In DNA, the CDR3 is TGTGCCAGCAGCAAACGGGGAATCGGACTAGGAAACACCATATATTTT.

This sequence joins TRBV19 and TRBJ1-4; 7 bases line up with TRBD1. The CDR3 length is 13 residues. Per germline, CDR1 LNHDA and CDR2 SQIVND (reference sequence). V was clipped by 9 bases and J by 7 bases; unmatched bases: 8. CDR3 sequence (DNA): TGTGCCAGCTCTGGACAGGTCACTGAAAAACTGTTTTTT. This sequence encodes CASSGQVTEKLFF.

The chain couples TRBV25-1 to TRBJ1-6; 10 positions match TRBD1. The CDR3 sequence is 17 residues long. V lost 2 bases and J lost 3; bases outside the gene matches: 4. Germline assignment: CDR1 MGHDK and CDR2 SYGVNS. CDR3 DNA: TGTGCCAGCAGTGAAGGGACAGGGGCGATCTATAATTCACCCCTCCACTTT. Translation: CASSEGTGAIYNSPLHF.

Comment on this clone: A read error may account for a junction end that differs from germline. The V gene is TRBV19, the J gene TRBJ2-2; 16 bases are shared with TRBD2. The CDR3 contains 18 residues. Germline CDR1 is LNHDA and CDR2 is SQIVND (reference sequence). The CDR3 DNA is TGTGCCAGTAGTTTATGGGGACTAGCGGGGGGGAACTCCGGGGAGCTGTTTTTT. Encoded protein: CASSLWGLAGGNSGELFF. Full variable domain (missing parts from reference TRBV19 and TRBJ2-2): DGGITQSPKYLFRKEGQNVTLSCEQNLNHDAMYWYRQDPGQGLRLIYYSQIVNDFQKGDIAEGYSVSREKKESFPLTVTSAQKNPTAFYLCASSLWGLAGGNSGELFFGEGSRLTVL.

The chain employs TRBV5-6 and TRBJ1-2; possibly TRBD1 for D (6 bases). CDR3 length equals 16 residues. The V gene's germline CDR1 is SGHDT and CDR2 YYEEEE. Trimming removed 0 bases at V and 1 base at J, with 13 bases between. Here the CDR3 reads CASSLGQATFNYGYTF. CDR3 DNA sequence: TGTGCCAGCAGCTTGGGACAGGCAACCTTTAACTATGGCTACACCTTC.

The chain carries TRBV7-3 and TRBJ2-1, with 13 bases identical to TRBD2. V lost 4 bases and J lost 0; bases outside the gene matches: 9. The CDR3 has 19 residues. The germline V gene has CDR1 SGHTA and CDR2 FQGTGA. The CDR3 here is CASSSPGLAGKSSYNEQFF. In nucleotides, the CDR3 is TGTGCCAGCAGCTCACCGGGACTAGCGGGGAAAAGCTCCTACAATGAGCAGTTCTTC.

This clone was seen only a few times. The chain uses TRBV28 and TRBJ2-5; 9 bases are a match to TRBD1. CDR1 is MDHEN and CDR2 is SYDVKM in the germline V gene. The V segment lost 8 bases and the J segment 5 bases; nucleotides outside the gene matches: 12. There are 15 residues in the CDR3. The DNA of the CDR3 is TGTGCCAGCGGTCGAAAACAGGGGGCGAGGGAGACCCAGTACTTC. It codes for CASGRKQGARETQYF.

The chain recombines TRBV27 with TRBJ2-3; 8 bases align to TRBD2. V dropped 5 bases and J dropped 5; count of bases not matched to a gene: 6. CDR1 is MNHEY and CDR2 is SMNVEV in the germline V gene (reference sequence). The CDR3 length is 14 residues. The CDR3 region is CASSELTSGDTQYF. The CDR3 bases are TGTGCCAGCAGTGAGCTTACTAGCGGAGATACGCAGTATTTT.

This clone was observed once. The V and J genes are TRBV5-5 and TRBJ2-7; 7 nucleotides match TRBD1. Trimming removed 1 base from V and 6 bases from J; junction bases left unmatched: 10. This CDR3 spans 15 amino acids. Germline CDR1 SGHKS, CDR2 YYEKEE (reference sequence). The CDR3 loop is CASSLFSGGLAEQYF. CDR3 nucleotides: TGTGCCAGCAGCTTGTTCTCAGGGGGTTTGGCCGAGCAGTACTTC.